Listed below are T cell receptor beta chains from one sample, sequenced in a study of neoadjuvant nivolumab and ipilimumab in lung cancer. Produced via immunoSEQ multiplex PCR; TCRdb's table is partial and in-frame only. The table records approximately 23,000 clones, approximately 77% of them present only once. The sample in question was peripheral blood, obtained before neoadjuvant nivolumab, alone or with ipilimumab. The receptor source for this set is an adult with non-small cell lung cancer. CDR3s include the opening cysteine and the closing phenylalanine or tryptophan. The D gene is left open where the match is weak. Clone sizes are given selectively: once, few, many, or a class where the clone is expanded.

d_call: -; j_call: TRBJ2-1; clone_size: -; v_call: TRBV7-8; cdr3_nt: TGTGCCAGCAGCTCCCGGGACCTGTGGGGTAAGCAGTTCTTC; cdr3_aa: CASSSRDLWGKQFF
d_call: -; j_call: TRBJ1-4; clone_size: -; v_call: TRBV7-6; cdr3_nt: TGTGCCAGCAGCTTAGTGGCCGCAAGCGGAAAACTGTTTTTT; cdr3_aa: CASSLVAASGKLFF
d_call: TRBD1; j_call: TRBJ2-2; clone_size: -; v_call: TRBV30; cdr3_nt: TGTGCCTGGAGATTAAGGACAGGGTACACCGGGGAGCTGTTTTTT; cdr3_aa: CAWRLRTGYTGELFF
d_call: TRBD2; j_call: TRBJ2-1; clone_size: -; v_call: TRBV4-2; cdr3_nt: TGTGCCAGCAGCCAAGCCGGGACTAGCGGGCGGAGCTCCTACAATGAGCAGTTCTTC; cdr3_aa: CASSQAGTSGRSSYNEQFF
d_call: -; j_call: TRBJ1-1; clone_size: -; v_call: TRBV5-5; cdr3_nt: TGTGCCAGCAGCCTGGACTTGAACACTGAAGCTTTCTTT; cdr3_aa: CASSLDLNTEAFF
d_call: -; j_call: TRBJ2-7; clone_size: -; v_call: TRBV18; cdr3_nt: TGTGCCAGCTCACCACCAATCTCGGGCCCCTACGAGCAGTACTTC; cdr3_aa: CASSPPISGPYEQYF
d_call: -; j_call: TRBJ1-1; clone_size: once; v_call: TRBV6-5; cdr3_nt: TGTGCCTCCAGGACGCCGACAGTTAACACTGAAGCTTTCTTT; cdr3_aa: CASRTPTVNTEAFF
d_call: TRBD1; j_call: TRBJ2-1; clone_size: -; v_call: TRBV29-1; cdr3_nt: TGCAGCGTCCACGGACAGGGAGATGAGCAGTTCTTC; cdr3_aa: CSVHGQGDEQFF
d_call: -; j_call: TRBJ2-5; clone_size: -; v_call: TRBV7-2; cdr3_nt: TGTGCCAGCACCATGTACCAAGAGACCCAGTACTTC; cdr3_aa: CASTMYQETQYF
d_call: -; j_call: TRBJ1-3; clone_size: -; v_call: TRBV18; cdr3_nt: TGTGCCAGCCCCGGGGACCGGGACTCTGGAAACACCATATATTTT; cdr3_aa: CASPGDRDSGNTIYF
d_call: TRBD1; j_call: TRBJ2-1; clone_size: -; v_call: TRBV11-3; cdr3_nt: TGTGCCAGCAGCACCCGGACAGGGGGCGGTGAGCAGTTCTTC; cdr3_aa: CASSTRTGGGEQFF
d_call: -; j_call: TRBJ2-5; clone_size: -; v_call: TRBV18; cdr3_nt: TGTGCCAGCTCACCGACGAGATCCCGGGAGACCCAGTACTTC; cdr3_aa: CASSPTRSRETQYF
d_call: -; j_call: TRBJ2-5; clone_size: -; v_call: TRBV20-1; cdr3_nt: TGCAGTGCTACTCAACTGGAGACCCAGTACTTC; cdr3_aa: CSATQLETQYF
d_call: -; j_call: TRBJ1-1; clone_size: -; v_call: TRBV2; cdr3_nt: TGTGCCAGCAGTGAAGGGGGCATTATATTCAGGGCTTTCTTT; cdr3_aa: CASSEGGIIFRAFF
d_call: TRBD2; j_call: TRBJ2-7; clone_size: -; v_call: TRBV2; cdr3_nt: TGTGCCAGCAGGTTGGAGGGAGGGCCCTACGAGCAGTACTTC; cdr3_aa: CASRLEGGPYEQYF
d_call: TRBD1; j_call: TRBJ1-2; clone_size: -; v_call: TRBV5-1; cdr3_nt: TGCGCCAGCAGCTTGGCTCTTATAGGGGGCGCATCAGAAGGCTACACCTTC; cdr3_aa: CASSLALIGGASEGYTF
d_call: -; j_call: TRBJ1-2; clone_size: few; v_call: TRBV7-9; cdr3_nt: TGTGCCAGCAGCGCCCTTTACTATGGCTACACCTTC; cdr3_aa: CASSALYYGYTF
d_call: TRBD1; j_call: TRBJ1-2; clone_size: -; v_call: TRBV7-2; cdr3_nt: TGTGCCAGCAGCCGAGTAGAATTGGGACAGGACGACTACACCTTC; cdr3_aa: CASSRVELGQDDYTF
d_call: -; j_call: TRBJ2-6; clone_size: -; v_call: TRBV9; cdr3_nt: TGTGCCAGCAGCGACTTAGGGGCCTCCTACTCTGGGGCCAACGTCCTGACTTTC; cdr3_aa: CASSDLGASYSGANVLTF
d_call: -; j_call: TRBJ1-1; clone_size: few; v_call: TRBV11-2; cdr3_nt: TGTGCCAGCAGCTTAACCGATTGGGGCACTGAAGCTTTCTTT; cdr3_aa: CASSLTDWGTEAFF
d_call: -; j_call: TRBJ1-2; clone_size: -; v_call: TRBV6-1; cdr3_nt: TGTGCCAGCAAAAGGGGTCACGGGGCCGGCTATGGCTACACCTTC; cdr3_aa: CASKRGHGAGYGYTF
d_call: -; j_call: TRBJ1-2; clone_size: -; v_call: TRBV10-3; cdr3_nt: TGTGCCATCAGTGAGAACACCAGGGGAGTTTATGGCTACACCTTC; cdr3_aa: CAISENTRGVYGYTF
d_call: -; j_call: TRBJ1-2; clone_size: -; v_call: TRBV27; cdr3_nt: TGTGCCAGCAGTCCCGGGGGAGACTATGGCTACACCTTC; cdr3_aa: CASSPGGDYGYTF
d_call: -; j_call: TRBJ2-3; clone_size: -; v_call: TRBV6-5; cdr3_nt: TGTGCCAGCAGTTACTCGAGGGCAAGTAGCACAGATACGCAGTATTTT; cdr3_aa: CASSYSRASSTDTQYF
d_call: TRBD2; j_call: TRBJ2-1; clone_size: -; v_call: TRBV5-4; cdr3_nt: TGTGCCAGCACCCGACAGGGGGAGACTAGCGGGATTAGTGAGCAGTTCTTC; cdr3_aa: CASTRQGETSGISEQFF
d_call: -; j_call: TRBJ1-2; clone_size: -; v_call: TRBV9; cdr3_nt: TGTGCCAGCAGGAGGGAGTCAGGTGTTGACTATGGCTACACCTTC; cdr3_aa: CASRRESGVDYGYTF
d_call: -; j_call: TRBJ2-7; clone_size: -; v_call: TRBV5-5; cdr3_nt: TGTGCCAGCAGGATGGCCCGAGGTTACGAGCAGTACTTC; cdr3_aa: CASRMARGYEQYF
d_call: -; j_call: TRBJ1-2; clone_size: -; v_call: TRBV5-1; cdr3_nt: TGCGCCAGCAGCTCCGGGACGGCGAACTATGGCTACACCTTC; cdr3_aa: CASSSGTANYGYTF
d_call: TRBD1; j_call: TRBJ2-7; clone_size: -; v_call: TRBV4-2; cdr3_nt: TGTGCCAGCAGCCACTCAGGGACAGAGGTCCACGAGCAGTACTTC; cdr3_aa: CASSHSGTEVHEQYF
d_call: TRBD1; j_call: TRBJ1-1; clone_size: -; v_call: TRBV29-1; cdr3_nt: TGCAGCGCACCACAGGGGGCGGACACTGAAGCTTTCTTT; cdr3_aa: CSAPQGADTEAFF
d_call: TRBD1; j_call: TRBJ1-1; clone_size: medium-sized; v_call: TRBV6-1; cdr3_nt: TGTGCCAGCAGTGAAGCGGGGACAGGGTACACTGAAGCTTTCTTT; cdr3_aa: CASSEAGTGYTEAFF
d_call: TRBD1; j_call: TRBJ2-5; clone_size: medium-sized; v_call: TRBV19; cdr3_nt: TGTGCCAGTAGTCCAGACTGGACAGGGTATTTGGAGACCCAGTACTTC; cdr3_aa: CASSPDWTGYLETQYF
d_call: -; j_call: TRBJ1-4; clone_size: -; v_call: TRBV29-1; cdr3_nt: TGCAGCGTTGATTCGGGTGCGGTTAATGAAAAACTGTTTTTT; cdr3_aa: CSVDSGAVNEKLFF
d_call: -; j_call: TRBJ1-1; clone_size: -; v_call: TRBV5-1; cdr3_nt: TGCGCCAGCAGCTGGGGGGGCGCAGGCACTGAAGCTTTCTTT; cdr3_aa: CASSWGGAGTEAFF
d_call: -; j_call: TRBJ2-7; clone_size: -; v_call: TRBV7-9; cdr3_nt: TGTGCCAGCAGTTACTCCCGCGGGACCTTTTACGAGCAGTACTTC; cdr3_aa: CASSYSRGTFYEQYF
d_call: TRBD2; j_call: TRBJ2-3; clone_size: -; v_call: TRBV4-2; cdr3_nt: TGTGCCAGCAGGGGGTTTGGCGGGAGTCTTGATACGCAGTATTTT; cdr3_aa: CASRGFGGSLDTQYF
d_call: TRBD1; j_call: TRBJ2-6; clone_size: -; v_call: TRBV18; cdr3_nt: TGTGCCAGCTCACCGGGACAGGGGGCTTTGTTCGGGGCCAACGTCCTGACTTTC; cdr3_aa: CASSPGQGALFGANVLTF
d_call: TRBD1; j_call: TRBJ2-7; clone_size: -; v_call: TRBV30; cdr3_nt: TGTGCCTGGAGTGTACTGGGACAGGGAGGCGAGCAGTACTTC; cdr3_aa: CAWSVLGQGGEQYF
d_call: TRBD2; j_call: TRBJ2-1; clone_size: -; v_call: TRBV6-1; cdr3_nt: TGTGCCAGCACTAGACGGGAGGGCCCCTACAATGAGCAGTTCTTC; cdr3_aa: CASTRREGPYNEQFF
d_call: TRBD1; j_call: TRBJ1-2; clone_size: once; v_call: TRBV30; cdr3_nt: TGTGCCTGGAGTGGGCCTGGTGACAGGGGATTGAGCTACACCTTC; cdr3_aa: CAWSGPGDRGLSYTF